Following are 16 T cell receptor beta chains from one sample sequenced in a study of CD8 T cells in ankylosing spondylitis. TCRdb ran MiXCR on the 5' RACE reads and lists one entry per CDR3 protein. The data show 200,000 to 300,000 distinct CDR3 sequences, about 10% seen once. The sequencing input was blood, either unsorted or a sorted T cell fraction (not recorded which). The receptors were sampled from a male donor with ankylosing spondylitis or in good health (not recorded which).

This clonotype was detected only a few times. The V and J genes are TRBV20-1 and TRBJ1-2; TRBD1 might be the D (6 bases). This CDR3 spans 13 amino acids. Germline V gene data show CDR1 as DFQATT and CDR2 as SNEGSKA (reference sequence). V was shortened by 6 bases and J by 8 bases, with 19 bases between the two germline ends. The CDR3 protein is CSARGGGLGGYTF. The CDR3 DNA reads TGCAGTGCGAGGGGTGGGGGGCTAGGAGGCTACACCTTC.

This clonotype has ten or more counts. The chain links TRBV15 to TRBJ1-5, with 9 bases lining up with TRBD1. CDR1 is LNHNV, CDR2 YYDKDF, per germline (reference sequence). V was clipped by 2 bases and J by 2 bases; unmatched bases: 1. CDR3 length: 15 residues. The CDR3 region has the DNA TGTGCCACCAGCAGATGGGACAGGGGCAATCAGCCCCAGCATTTT. It is translated as CATSRWDRGNQPQHF.

This clonotype was found many times. This chain uses TRBV7-8 with TRBJ1-1; unclear D gene. The germline gives CDR1 SGHVS, CDR2 FQNEAQ. The CDR3 consists of 15 residues. Between the trimmed V and J ends, which lost 1 base and 7 bases, there was a span of 16 bases. This CDR3 is CASSLVVIGSDEAFF. The CDR3 nucleotides are TGTGCCAGCAGCTTAGTAGTGATAGGTTCCGATGAAGCTTTCTTT.

V is TRBV19 and J is TRBJ2-5; D is possibly TRBD2 (6 bases). V lost 1 base, J lost 9 bases, and 12 bases lay in between. Germline CDR1 reads LNHDA; CDR2 reads SQIVND (reference sequence). CDR3 size: 13 residues. CDR3 in DNA: TGTGCCAGTAGTATAGGAGGAGGAGGGGCCCAGTACTTC. This codes for CASSIGGGGAQYF.

This clonotype was counted at least ten times. The chain carries TRBV29-1 and TRBJ2-6; unclear D gene. CDR1 and CDR2 from the germline V gene are SQVTM and ANQGSEA. Trimming removed 6 bases at V and 0 bases at J, with 15 bases between. The CDR3 contains 16 residues. The CDR3 sequence is CSVAAVPNSGANVLTF. For the CDR3, the DNA is TGCAGCGTCGCCGCGGTCCCGAACTCTGGGGCCAACGTCCTGACTTTC.

This clonotype was seen only a few times. This chain links TRBV29-1 with TRBJ2-1; D is undetermined. V shed 0 bases and J shed 0 bases, with 6 bases lying between them. Germline V CDR1 and CDR2: SQVTM, ANQGSEA. The CDR3 length is 14 residues. CDR3 region: CSVEEGSSYNEQFF. The CDR3 DNA reads as TGCAGCGTTGAAGAAGGCAGCTCCTACAATGAGCAGTTCTTC.

This clonotype has more than one count but fewer than ten. The chain links TRBV10-3 to TRBJ1-1, with 11 bases matching TRBD1. This CDR3 has 17 residues. Germline loops: CDR1 ENHRY, CDR2 SYGVKD. Trimming took 6 bases from V and 1 from J; bases not matched to a gene: 10. CDR3 region: CAIRTRTGGRGNTEAFF. CDR3 DNA sequence: TGTGCCATCAGGACGCGGACAGGGGGCCGGGGGAACACTGAAGCTTTCTTT.

This clonotype was detected once. The chain carries TRBV20-1 and TRBJ2-5; 9 bases fit TRBD2. The germline V gene encodes CDR1 DFQATT and CDR2 SNEGSKA (reference sequence). The CDR3 spans 12 residues. Germline trimming cut 6 bases from V and 4 bases from J; bases unmatched to any gene: 3. CDR3 nucleotides: TGCAGTGCGTCAGCGGGAGGAGAGACCCAGTACTTC. It codes for CSASAGGETQYF.

Only a few counts were recorded for this clonotype. The V call is TRBV5-4, the J call TRBJ2-1; D gene uncertain. This CDR3 comprises 14 residues. With 2 bases removed from V and 6 bases from J, the gap between germline ends came to 12 bases. Per the germline V gene, CDR1 is SGHNT and CDR2 is YYREEE (reference sequence). The CDR3, as DNA: TGTGCCAGCAGCTTTGGGGTCTTGGGCAATGAGCAGTTCTTC. Protein sequence: CASSFGVLGNEQFF.

At least ten counts were recorded for this clonotype. The rearrangement links TRBV12-3 or TRBV12-4 to TRBJ1-2, with D perhaps matching TRBD1 (6 bases). The ends were cut back, 8 bases at V and 8 bases at J, with 12 bases in the middle. CDR3 length: 11 amino acids. The CDR3 loop reads CASGGATGYTF. In DNA form, the CDR3 reads TGTGCCAGCGGGGGGGCTACCGGCTACACCTTC.

This clonotype appeared a few times. This chain links TRBV4-1 with TRBJ1-2, with D possibly being TRBD1 (5 bases). The CDR3 is 14 amino acids. Germline V CDR1 and CDR2: MGHRA, YSYEKL. V lost 2 bases and J lost 4, with 11 bases in between. CDR3 sequence reads: CASSQSGGAYGYTF. The CDR3 bases are TGCGCCAGCAGCCAATCGGGGGGAGCCTATGGCTACACCTTC.

This chain uses TRBV5-1 with TRBJ1-1; 8 nucleotides match TRBD1. Germline CDR1 and CDR2: SGHRS and YFSETQ. The CDR3 is 15 residues long. Germline trimming cut 5 bases from V and 7 bases from J; bases unmatched to any gene: 13. This CDR3 reads CASRPAGTGRGEAFF. In nucleotides, the CDR3 is TGCGCCAGCAGGCCCGCCGGGACAGGCCGGGGTGAAGCTTTCTTT.

This clonotype has more than one count but fewer than ten. The chain combines TRBV11-3 with TRBJ2-1, with a possible D match to TRBD2 (6 bases). V was clipped by 4 bases and J by 10 bases, with 17 bases between them. From germline, CDR1 is SGHNT and CDR2 YENEEA. This CDR3 has 14 amino acids. The CDR3 loop reads CASSSRGSREEQFF. The DNA for the CDR3 is TGTGCCAGCAGCTCCCGAGGAAGCCGGGAGGAGCAGTTCTTC.

The sample holds many counts of this clonotype. This chain connects TRBV14 to TRBJ1-6, with D possibly TRBD1 on 5 matching bases. V dropped 4 bases and J dropped 5 bases, with 24 bases sitting between them. CDR3 length: 19 residues. The germline gives CDR1 SGHDN, CDR2 FVKESK. CDR3 in DNA: TGTGCCAGCAGCCGGAAGGGGTTCCGGTCAGCAGAAAATAATTCACCCCTCCACTTT. Its translation is CASSRKGFRSAENNSPLHF. The variable domain in full, with the rest retrieved from reference TRBV14 and TRBJ1-6, is EAGVTQFPSHSVIEKGQTVTLRCDPISGHDNLYWYRRVMGKEIKFLLHFVKESKQDESGMPNNRFLAERTGGTYSTLKVQPAELEDSGVYFCASSRKGFRSAENNSPLHFGNGTRLTVT.

The V gene is TRBV29-1, the J gene TRBJ2-2, with a weak D call TRBD1 (5 bases). V lost 3 bases and J 0 bases, leaving 5 bases between the germline ends. Germline V gene data show CDR1 as SQVTM and CDR2 as ANQGSEA. There are 13 residues in the CDR3. DNA for the CDR3: TGCAGCGTTGAGGGGCCGAACACCGGGGAGCTGTTTTTT. Encoded protein: CSVEGPNTGELFF.

The V gene is TRBV12-3 or TRBV12-4, the J gene TRBJ2-2; TRBD1 matches at 9 bases. The CDR3 runs to 16 residues. V was pared by 5 bases and J by 2 bases, with 6 bases of the junction left unmatched. The CDR3 here is CASSPDTGGNTGELFF. CDR3 DNA: TGTGCCAGCAGTCCCGACACAGGGGGCAACACCGGGGAGCTGTTTTTT.